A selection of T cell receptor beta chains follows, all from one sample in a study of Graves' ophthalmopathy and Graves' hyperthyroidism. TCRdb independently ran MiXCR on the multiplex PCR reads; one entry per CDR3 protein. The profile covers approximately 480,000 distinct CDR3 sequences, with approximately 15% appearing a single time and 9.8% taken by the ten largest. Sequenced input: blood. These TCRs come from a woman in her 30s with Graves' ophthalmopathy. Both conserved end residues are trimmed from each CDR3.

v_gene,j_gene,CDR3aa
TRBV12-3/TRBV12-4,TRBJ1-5,ASGDMGNQPQH
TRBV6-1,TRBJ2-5,ASGSGELQGETQY
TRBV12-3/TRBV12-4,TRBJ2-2,ASSFGGGAGELF
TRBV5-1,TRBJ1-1,ASSSDRGQFTEAF
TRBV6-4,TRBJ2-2,ASSLGGPGPITGELF
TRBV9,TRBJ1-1,ASSVSSEGQNLIPF
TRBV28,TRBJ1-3,ASSPPGPSGNTIY
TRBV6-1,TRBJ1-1,ASSEATVAGAF
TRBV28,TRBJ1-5,ASSWVGSNQPQH
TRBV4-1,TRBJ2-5,ASSQGGLAGRIGETQY